This T cell receptor beta chain was retrieved from a study of tumor-infiltrating lymphocytes in primary liver carcinoma. A constant-region primer served to make TCR beta cDNA from roughly 500 ng total RNA. Slightly modified ARM-PCR served as the procedure for the TCR beta libraries. These libraries came from three rounds of nested multiplex PCR. With TRBV1-TRBV30 forward primers and a C-beta reverse primer, the first two PCR rounds were run for approximately 10 cycles each. TCRdb recomputed calls from the multiplex PCR reads with MiXCR, one row per CDR3 protein. The sample records about 120,000 distinct CDR3 sequences, under 70% being singletons. By share, this clonotype ranks as medium-sized. The CDR3 has 15 amino acids. V was clipped by 2 bases and J by 1 base; unmatched bases: 0. The V gene's germline CDR1 is SGHAT and CDR2 FQNNGV. Each 20-30 mg portion of unsorted bulk tissue served as the source for co-extraction of RNA and DNA.

The TCR sequence derives from a woman aged 55-75 years with primary liver carcinoma and hepatitis B virus infection. The sample consisted of tumor-adjacent normal liver tissue. The J gene is TRBJ2-2, the V gene TRBV11-2, with TRBD2 identical over 8 bases. Here the CDR3 reads CASSLTSGNTGELFF. The CDR3 DNA sequence: TGTGCCAGCAGCTTAACTAGCGGGAACACCGGGGAGCTGTTTTTT.